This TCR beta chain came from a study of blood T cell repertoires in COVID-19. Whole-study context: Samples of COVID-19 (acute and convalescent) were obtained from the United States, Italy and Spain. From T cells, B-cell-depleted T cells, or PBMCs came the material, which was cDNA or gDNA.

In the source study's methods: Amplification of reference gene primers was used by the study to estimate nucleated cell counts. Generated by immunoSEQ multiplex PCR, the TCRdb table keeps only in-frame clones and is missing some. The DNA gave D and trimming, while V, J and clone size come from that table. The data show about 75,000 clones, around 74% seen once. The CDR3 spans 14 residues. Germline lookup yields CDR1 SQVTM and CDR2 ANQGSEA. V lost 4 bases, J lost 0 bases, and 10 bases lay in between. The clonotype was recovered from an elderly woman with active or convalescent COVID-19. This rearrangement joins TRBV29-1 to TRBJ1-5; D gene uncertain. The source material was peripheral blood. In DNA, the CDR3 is TGCAGCGTTGTAGGAGAAAATAGCAATCAGCCCCAGCATTTT. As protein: CSVVGENSNQPQHF.